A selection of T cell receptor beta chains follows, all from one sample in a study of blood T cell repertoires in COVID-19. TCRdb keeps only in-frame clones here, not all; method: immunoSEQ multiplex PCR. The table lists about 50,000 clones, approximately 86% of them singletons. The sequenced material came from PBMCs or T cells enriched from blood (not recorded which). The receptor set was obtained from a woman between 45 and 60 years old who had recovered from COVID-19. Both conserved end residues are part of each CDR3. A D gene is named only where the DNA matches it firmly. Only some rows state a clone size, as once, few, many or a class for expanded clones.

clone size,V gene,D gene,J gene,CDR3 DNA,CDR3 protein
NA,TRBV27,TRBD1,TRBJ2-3,TGTGCCAGCAGTACCAGGGGGCTGGTGGGCACAGATACGCAGTATTTT,CASSTRGLVGTDTQYF
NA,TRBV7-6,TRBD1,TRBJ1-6,TGTGCCAGCAGCTTACAAACCGGGACAGCGTATTCACCCCTCCACTTT,CASSLQTGTAYSPLHF
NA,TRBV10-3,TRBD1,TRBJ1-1,TGTGCCATCAGTTTAGGGGGACAGGGGGCTACTGAAGCTTTCTTT,CAISLGGQGATEAFF
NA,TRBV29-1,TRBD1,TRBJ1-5,TGCAGCGTTGATTCCGGGACAGGGGGCGGTCAGCCCCAGCATTTT,CSVDSGTGGGQPQHF
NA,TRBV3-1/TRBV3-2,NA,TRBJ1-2,TGTGCCAGCAGCCTCACCCGGGGTGGCTACACCTTC,CASSLTRGGYTF
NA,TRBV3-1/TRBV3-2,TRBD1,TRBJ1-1,TGTGCCAGCAGCCTCCGATCTACAGGGGGCGCCCAAGCTTTCTTT,CASSLRSTGGAQAFF
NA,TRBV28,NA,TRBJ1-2,TGTGCCAGCAGGTATCTTGCGAGCTATGGCTACACCTTC,CASRYLASYGYTF
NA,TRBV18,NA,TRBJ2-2,TGTGCCAGCTCAGTTTTCGGGGTAGCGGAACCCCCGAACACCGGGGAGCTGTTTTTT,CASSVFGVAEPPNTGELFF
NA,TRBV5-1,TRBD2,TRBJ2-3,TGCGCCAGCAGCTTGGATAGGGGAGGGCCGCGGGATACGCAGTATTTT,CASSLDRGGPRDTQYF
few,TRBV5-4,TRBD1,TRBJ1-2,TGTGCCAGCAGGTCCGGGACAGGCCTCTATGGCTACACCTTC,CASRSGTGLYGYTF
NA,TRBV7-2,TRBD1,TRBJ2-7,TGTGCCAGCAGCTTATCAGGGGGAAGCTCCTACGAGCAGTACTTC,CASSLSGGSSYEQYF